This record covers a single T cell receptor (beta chain). Its antigen is not identified. Sequencing used immunoSEQ multiplex PCR; TCRdb keeps in-frame clones, though not all of them. The repertoire holds about 460,000 clones, with roughly nine tenths as singletons. The sample is drawn from a study of Ad26.COV2.S vaccination and SARS-CoV-2 variants. Regarding the study as a whole: Using TCR breadth and depth analyses may have led to underestimated total T cell responses. The study found similar non-spike TCR breadth in vaccine and placebo recipients. Individuals receiving vaccine had higher spike-specific TCR breadth than placebo recipients did.

Regarding treatment: around 19 received Ad26.COV2.S at low or high dose, single or two shots; several received placebo; per-sample allocation not given. Sampling occurred on day 63 after the first vaccine or placebo injection. The length of the CDR3 is 16 residues. V was clipped by 0 bases and J by 5 bases; unmatched bases: 6. Germline lookup yields CDR1 MGHRA and CDR2 YSYEKL. Source: peripheral blood, taken in a trial of Ad26.COV2.S vaccine versus placebo. The sequence was collected from a person aged 18-65 years who received the Ad26.COV2.S COVID-19 vaccine or a placebo. The chain couples TRBV4-1 to TRBJ2-1, with 8 bases matching TRBD1. CDR3 bases: TGCGCCAGCAGCCAAGATCCGGGACAGGTTAACAATGAGCAGTTCTTC. The encoded protein is CASSQDPGQVNNEQFF.